This is a list of T cell receptor beta chains from one sample in a study of shared clonotypes between healthy human individuals. Only in-frame clones appear in the TCRdb table, and some are missing; sequencing was by immunoSEQ multiplex PCR. Of roughly 1,600,000 clones listed, less than 99% are singletons. The sample consisted of naive CD4+ T cells sorted from blood. These TCRs come from a man aged 25-45 years in good health. The CDR3 runs from the conserved cysteine through the conserved F or W.

J gene: TRBJ1-5; V gene: TRBV18; CDR3 protein: CASSPPGRGLNQPQHF
J gene: TRBJ2-2; V gene: TRBV14; CDR3 protein: CASSRLGTSGANTGELFF
J gene: TRBJ2-3; V gene: TRBV5-8; CDR3 protein: CASSLPRLGGSNPDTQYF
J gene: TRBJ2-5; V gene: TRBV2; CDR3 protein: CASSREETQYF
J gene: TRBJ2-5; V gene: TRBV5-4; CDR3 protein: CASSLVGEETQYF
J gene: TRBJ2-1; V gene: TRBV4-1; CDR3 protein: CASSHTLAGVDEQFF
J gene: TRBJ1-2; V gene: TRBV28; CDR3 protein: CASSLYRGLNYGYTF
J gene: TRBJ1-5; V gene: TRBV15; CDR3 protein: CATSRDRVSNQPQHF
J gene: TRBJ2-1; V gene: TRBV14; CDR3 protein: CASSQWRGGINEQFF
J gene: TRBJ1-3; V gene: TRBV18; CDR3 protein: CASSPPGRGFAGNTIYF
J gene: TRBJ2-1; V gene: TRBV9; CDR3 protein: CASSVGTSGNNEQFF
J gene: TRBJ2-1; V gene: TRBV7-3; CDR3 protein: CASSFGQSSYNEQFF
J gene: TRBJ2-5; V gene: TRBV2; CDR3 protein: CASTKETQYF
J gene: TRBJ2-1; V gene: TRBV9; CDR3 protein: CASSVGRQGHNEQFF
J gene: TRBJ2-1; V gene: TRBV18; CDR3 protein: CASSQGAGDEQFF
J gene: TRBJ2-5; V gene: TRBV27; CDR3 protein: CASSLLGFQETQYF
J gene: TRBJ1-2; V gene: TRBV5-1; CDR3 protein: CASRLPGQEYPSGYGYTF
J gene: TRBJ2-7; V gene: TRBV4-2; CDR3 protein: CASSQDLVISYEQYF
J gene: TRBJ2-5; V gene: TRBV7-9; CDR3 protein: CASRPTGGLNRETQYF
J gene: TRBJ2-1; V gene: TRBV30; CDR3 protein: CAWRRGYEQFF
J gene: TRBJ2-7; V gene: TRBV11-2; CDR3 protein: CASRPITGHRAYEQYF
J gene: TRBJ2-3; V gene: TRBV7-3; CDR3 protein: CASSLFAPDTQYF
J gene: TRBJ2-1; V gene: TRBV9; CDR3 protein: CASSVGGRVPNEQFF
J gene: TRBJ1-3; V gene: TRBV28; CDR3 protein: CASWGAPGNTIYF
J gene: TRBJ2-5; V gene: TRBV18; CDR3 protein: CASSLKATGKETQYF
J gene: TRBJ2-7; V gene: TRBV11-3; CDR3 protein: CASSLAQTYEQYF
J gene: TRBJ1-3; V gene: TRBV5-4; CDR3 protein: CASSLVVGTDSGNTIYF
J gene: TRBJ2-2; V gene: TRBV27; CDR3 protein: CASSPRGLLNTGELFF
J gene: TRBJ2-1; V gene: TRBV30; CDR3 protein: CAWSVRGGRPDEQFF
J gene: TRBJ2-1; V gene: TRBV15; CDR3 protein: CATSSGREGLFYEQFF
J gene: TRBJ1-5; V gene: TRBV18; CDR3 protein: CASSLNRKEGPSNQPQHF
J gene: TRBJ2-3; V gene: TRBV29-1; CDR3 protein: CSVAKKAPSGPTTDTQYF
J gene: TRBJ2-3; V gene: TRBV2; CDR3 protein: CASSPFGATDTQYF
J gene: TRBJ2-7; V gene: TRBV13; CDR3 protein: CASSLWTSGMEYEQYF
J gene: TRBJ2-1; V gene: TRBV6-5; CDR3 protein: CASSFRTSGRMGEQFF
J gene: TRBJ1-5; V gene: TRBV6-1; CDR3 protein: CASSEMPSGQPQHF
J gene: TRBJ2-3; V gene: TRBV2; CDR3 protein: CASSRTSEGDTQYF
J gene: TRBJ2-5; V gene: TRBV4-1; CDR3 protein: CASSQDLASGKPPETQYF
J gene: TRBJ2-7; V gene: TRBV20-1; CDR3 protein: CSAVRVEQYF
J gene: TRBJ1-5; V gene: TRBV28; CDR3 protein: CASSAGLFNQPQHF
J gene: TRBJ2-1; V gene: TRBV29-1; CDR3 protein: CSVSGGRTGEQFF
J gene: TRBJ2-1; V gene: TRBV18; CDR3 protein: CASSPADEQFF
J gene: TRBJ2-1; V gene: TRBV29-1; CDR3 protein: CSVFAGASPYNEQFF
J gene: TRBJ2-1; V gene: TRBV7-9; CDR3 protein: CASSLGAHNEQFF
J gene: TRBJ2-5; V gene: TRBV4-3; CDR3 protein: CASSQDGRAGGIETQYF
J gene: TRBJ1-3; V gene: TRBV15; CDR3 protein: CATSRMGQNGNTIYF
J gene: TRBJ2-1; V gene: TRBV11-2; CDR3 protein: CASSYNRDSYYNEQFF
J gene: TRBJ2-7; V gene: TRBV27; CDR3 protein: CASSYGTSGVYEQYF
J gene: TRBJ1-1; V gene: TRBV7-6; CDR3 protein: CASSLTHRGEAFF
J gene: TRBJ2-7; V gene: TRBV6-5; CDR3 protein: CASSWTGGGDEQYF
J gene: TRBJ1-4; V gene: TRBV9; CDR3 protein: CASSVDKGLGEKLFF
J gene: TRBJ2-5; V gene: TRBV18; CDR3 protein: CASSPRTGGLQETQYF